Presented here are 24 T cell receptor beta chains from one specimen sequenced in a study of blood T cell repertoires in COVID-19. Assay: immunoSEQ multiplex PCR; the TCRdb copy retains only in-frame clones and omits some. Of fewer than 250,000 clones listed, less than 85% are singletons. The material sequenced was peripheral blood. The receptors were sampled from a woman aged 45 to 65 with acute or convalescent COVID-19.

This clone was recorded once. The V gene is TRBV2, the J gene TRBJ2-3; 12 bases agree with TRBD2. The CDR3 covers 16 residues. Unmatched junction bases numbered 10, after V lost 6 bases and J lost 6 bases. Germline V gene data show CDR1 as SNHLY and CDR2 as FYNNEI. Here the CDR3 reads CASSADRLAGADTQYF. CDR3 in DNA: TGTGCCAGCAGCGCGGATCGACTAGCGGGAGCGGATACGCAGTATTTT.

The J gene is TRBJ2-3, the V gene TRBV21-1; the table gives TRBD2 as D, unverified against the DNA. TRBV21-1 is a recognized pseudogene. The CDR3 spans 19 residues. The CDR3 DNA sequence: TGTGCCAGCAGCAAATTCCCGGGACTAGCGGGAGGGCCGGTAGATACGCAGTATTTT. Protein sequence: CASSKFPGLAGGPVDTQYF.

This rearrangement joins TRBV7-2 to TRBJ2-7; the D gene is possibly TRBD2 (6 bases). Germline V gives CDR1 SGHTA, CDR2 FQGNSA. Trimming removed 5 bases at V and 6 bases at J, with 17 bases between. This CDR3 is built from 14 residues. The CDR3: CASSPIADHTEQYF. Written as DNA, the CDR3 is TGTGCCAGCAGCCCGATAGCGGATCATACCGAGCAGTACTTC.

This clone was counted only a few times. This chain connects TRBV11-3 to TRBJ1-3, with D possibly matching TRBD1 (5 bases). CDR1 and CDR2 (germline): SGHNT, YENEEA. Trimming left V 0 bases short and J 2 bases short, with 11 bases between. This CDR3 spans 16 amino acids. CDR3 residues: CASSLDGQQAGNTIYF. In DNA form, the CDR3 reads TGTGCCAGCAGCTTAGATGGACAACAGGCTGGAAACACCATATATTTT. Full variable domain (outside the CDR3, taken from reference TRBV11-3 and TRBJ1-3): EAGVVQSPRYKIIEKKQPVAFWCNPISGHNTLYWYLQNLGQGPELLIRYENEEAVDDSQLPKDRFSAERLKGVDSTLKIQPAELGDSAVYLCASSLDGQQAGNTIYFGEGSWLTVV.

The CDR3: CASSPTLGGEKLFF. CDR3 DNA: TGTGCCAGCAGTCCGACACTGGGGGGTGAAAAACTGTTTTTT. V is TRBV28 and J is TRBJ1-4; a possible D gene is TRBD1 (5 bases). Trimming cost V 5 bases and J 7 bases, with 14 bases left between them. Germline V gene lookup returns CDR1 MDHEN and CDR2 SYDVKM. The CDR3 is made up of 14 amino acids.

V usage is TRBV5-1 and J usage is TRBJ1-2, with 9 positions matching TRBD1. Trimming at V came to 4 bases and at J to 1 base, leaving 5 bases not matched to a gene. This CDR3 has 15 residues. Per the germline V gene, CDR1 is SGHRS and CDR2 is YFSETQ. This CDR3 reads CASSLLTGGNYGYTF. The CDR3 coding sequence is TGCGCCAGCAGCCTACTGACAGGGGGTAACTATGGCTACACCTTC.

This chain connects TRBV27 to TRBJ2-5; 8 nucleotides line up with TRBD2. This CDR3 region has 15 residues. CDR1 and CDR2 (germline): MNHEY, SMNVEV (reference sequence). J was trimmed by 1 base and V by 2 bases; bases with no gene match: 3. The CDR3 nucleotides read TGTGCCAGCAGTTTAGCGGGAGGCCCCCAAGAGACCCAGTACTTC. Translation gives CASSLAGGPQETQYF.

The V gene is TRBV27, the J gene TRBJ2-3, with 9 bases identical to TRBD2. The CDR3 is 16 amino acids. V was clipped by 3 bases and J by 9 bases; unmatched bases: 13. Germline CDR1 reads MNHEY; CDR2 reads SMNVEV (reference sequence). CDR3 sequence reads: CASSLGGSGGLRTQYF. CDR3 coding DNA: TGTGCCAGCAGTTTGGGAGGGAGCGGGGGGCTGCGGACGCAGTATTTT.

The chain combines TRBV24-1 with TRBJ2-1, with TRBD1 matching 9 bases. J lost 7 bases, V lost 7 bases, and 4 bases had no gene match. The CDR3 loop spans 13 amino acids. Germline V lookup: CDR1 KGHDR, CDR2 SFDVKD. CDR3 nucleotides: TGTGCCACCAGAGGGACAGGGTCGAATGAGCAGTTCTTC. It translates to CATRGTGSNEQFF.

Here the CDR3 DNA reads TGTGCCTGGAACCCAGCGGGGAGCACAGATACGCAGTATTTT. Amino acid sequence: CAWNPAGSTDTQYF. The rearrangement links TRBV30 to TRBJ2-3; 7 nucleotides line up with TRBD2. Germline V lookup: CDR1 GTSNPN, CDR2 SVGIG (reference sequence). This CDR3 has 14 amino acids. V was clipped by 4 bases and J by 0 bases; unmatched bases: 4. Full variable domain (missing parts from reference TRBV30 and TRBJ2-3): SQTIHQWPATLVQPVGSPLSLECTVEGTSNPNLYWYRQAAGRGLQLLFYSVGIGQISSEVPQNLSASRPQDRQFILSSKKLLLSDSGFYLCAWNPAGSTDTQYFGPGTRLTVL.

The V and J genes are TRBV3-1 (or the pseudogene TRBV3-2) and TRBJ2-7; 7 nucleotides match TRBD1. This CDR3 comprises 14 residues. The junction had 3 bases not matched to a gene; V was cut back by 2 bases and J by 2 bases. Germline CDR1 LGHDT, CDR2 YNNKEL (reference sequence). The CDR3 here is CASSQTGAPYEQYF. The CDR3, as DNA: TGTGCCAGCAGCCAAACAGGGGCTCCCTACGAGCAGTACTTC.

The V gene is TRBV6-5, the J gene TRBJ1-5; TRBD1 aligns across 8 bases. The ends lost 5 bases at V and 6 bases at J; junction bases unmatched: 9. Germline loops: CDR1 MNHEY, CDR2 SVGAGI. CDR3 length: 15 residues. DNA for the CDR3: TGTGCCAGCAGTACCGGACAGGGATCGGCTCAGCCCCAGCATTTT. This encodes CASSTGQGSAQPQHF.

This clone was counted between two and nine times. The rearrangement uses TRBV10-1 and TRBJ2-7; D is unresolved. There are 12 residues in the CDR3. CDR1 is WNHNN and CDR2 is SYGVQD in the germline V gene (reference sequence). The ends were cut back, 5 bases at V and 3 bases at J, with 8 bases in the middle. CDR3 DNA sequence: TGCGCCAGCAGTCCTAATAGCTACGAGCAGTACTTC. It encodes CASSPNSYEQYF.

This clone was recorded only once. CDR3 coding DNA: TGTGCCAGCAAAGGACAGGGGGCGGATGGCTACACCTTC. This gives the protein CASKGQGADGYTF. The chain recombines TRBV28 with TRBJ1-2; 11 nucleotides agree with TRBD1. With V trimmed by 7 bases and J by 6 bases, 4 bases remained unmatched. CDR3 length: 13 residues. Germline values: CDR1 MDHEN, CDR2 SYDVKM.

This chain joins TRBV9 and TRBJ1-2, with 8 bases matching TRBD1. The germline V gene has CDR1 SGDLS and CDR2 YYNGEE. This CDR3 is 15 amino acids long. V lost 4 bases and J lost 5; bases outside the gene matches: 10. The CDR3 loop reads CASSPLGQGGYGYTF. In DNA, the CDR3 is TGTGCCAGCAGCCCCCTAGGACAGGGAGGATATGGCTACACCTTC.

This clone was seen just once. The rearrangement uses TRBV2 and TRBJ2-3; maybe TRBD1 (6 bases). The CDR3 has 14 residues. Germline CDR1 is SNHLY and CDR2 is FYNNEI. Trimming removed 6 bases at V and 2 bases at J, with 12 bases between. The CDR3 is CASRDRFTTDTQYF. Here the CDR3 DNA reads TGTGCCAGCAGAGACAGGTTTACCACAGATACGCAGTATTTT.

The chain combines TRBV30 with TRBJ1-5, with D uncertain. CDR3 size: 14 residues. The V gene's germline CDR1 is GTSNPN and CDR2 SVGIG (reference sequence). Trimming removed 2 bases at V and 7 bases at J, with 15 bases between. This chain's CDR3 is CAWSPSGEPQPQHF. The CDR3 DNA follows: TGTGCCTGGAGTCCGTCCGGGGAACCGCAGCCCCAGCATTTT. Combining the CDR3 with reference TRBV30 and TRBJ1-5 gives the whole variable domain SQTIHQWPATLVQPVGSPLSLECTVEGTSNPNLYWYRQAAGRGLQLLFYSVGIGQISSEVPQNLSASRPQDRQFILSSKKLLLSDSGFYLCAWSPSGEPQPQHFGDGTRLSIL.

This chain uses TRBV28 with TRBJ1-5; unclear D gene. With 1 base removed from V and 6 bases from J, the gap between germline ends came to 7 bases. This CDR3 contains 13 residues. The germline V gene encodes CDR1 MDHEN and CDR2 SYDVKM. The CDR3 sequence: CASSLFGGQPQHF. The CDR3 nucleotides are TGTGCCAGCAGTTTATTCGGAGGTCAGCCCCAGCATTTT. Complete variable domain (other parts from reference TRBV28 and TRBJ1-5): DVKVTQSSRYLVKRTGEKVFLECVQDMDHENMFWYRQDPGLGLRLIYFSYDVKMKEKGDIPEGYSVSREKKERFSLILESASTNQTSMYLCASSLFGGQPQHFGDGTRLSIL.

The chain couples TRBV11-2 to TRBJ2-7, with D possibly TRBD2 on 5 matching bases. Per the germline V gene, CDR1 is SGHAT and CDR2 is FQNNGV. V shed 0 bases and J shed 2 bases, with 8 bases lying between them. This CDR3 contains 14 residues. The CDR3 nucleotides read TGTGCCAGCAGCTTAGAGGGGAGCACCTACGAGCAGTACTTC. Amino acids: CASSLEGSTYEQYF.

The chain uses TRBV5-6 and TRBJ1-2, with 7 bases lining up with TRBD1. Germline V gene sequence: CDR1 SGHDT, CDR2 YYEEEE. The junction had 13 bases not matched to a gene; V was cut back by 5 bases and J by 0 bases. This CDR3 spans 17 amino acids. The CDR3 loop reads CASRMLAYRGTNYGYTF. The CDR3, as DNA: TGTGCCAGCAGGATGCTAGCCTACAGGGGAACTAACTATGGCTACACCTTC. Full variable domain (remainder filled in from reference TRBV5-6 and TRBJ1-2): DAGVTQSPTHLIKTRGQQVTLRCSPKSGHDTVSWYQQALGQGPQFIFQYYEEEERQRGNFPDRFSGHQFPNYSSELNVNALLLGDSALYLCASRMLAYRGTNYGYTFGSGTRLTVV.

V and J are TRBV11-3 and TRBJ1-1; D is ambiguous. Trimming stripped 2 bases from V and 5 bases from J, with 12 bases between. The CDR3 is 14 residues long. CDR1 is SGHNT and CDR2 is YENEEA in the germline V gene. The DNA of the CDR3 is TGTGCCAGCAGCTTATCCCCCACGGGAACTGAAGCTTTCTTT. Translated, it gives CASSLSPTGTEAFF.

The rearrangement links TRBV27 to TRBJ2-7, with D possibly matching TRBD2 (6 bases). The V end was cut by 3 bases, the J end by 0 bases, with 15 bases between. Germline loops: CDR1 MNHEY, CDR2 SMNVEV (reference sequence). CDR3 length equals 16 residues. As DNA, the CDR3 is TGTGCCAGCAGTTTTGGGGGGACCCGCAGCTCCTACGAGCAGTACTTC. Translated, it gives CASSFGGTRSSYEQYF.

This clone was seen a few times. The chain has TRBV5-8 and TRBJ1-1; D remains ambiguous. This CDR3 is built from 14 residues. Trimming stripped 2 bases from V and 0 bases from J, with 8 bases between. The germline gives CDR1 SGHTS, CDR2 YDEGEE. CDR3 sequence (DNA): TGTGCCAGCAGCTTCACCAGGATGAACACTGAAGCTTTCTTT. Protein: CASSFTRMNTEAFF.

V is TRBV25-1 and J is TRBJ1-4; unclear D gene. V was trimmed by 4 bases and J by 3 bases, leaving 12 bases between them. Per the germline V gene, CDR1 is MGHDK and CDR2 is SYGVNS. The CDR3 covers 15 residues. DNA for the CDR3: TGTGCCAGCAGTGGGTTCGGAGAATCTAATGAAAAACTGTTTTTT. This gives the protein CASSGFGESNEKLFF.